The 25 T cell receptor beta chains below all came from one sample that was sequenced in a study of T cell responses to AZD1222 COVID-19 vaccine. Generated by immunoSEQ multiplex PCR, the TCRdb table keeps only in-frame clones and is missing some. Counted here are 150,000 or so clones, roughly nine tenths occurring once; the ten biggest clones make up less than 1.5%. Here the sequenced sample was peripheral blood, taken 28 days after the second AZD1222 dose. The receptors were gathered from an adult who received the AZD1222 COVID-19 vaccine.

This chain links TRBV10-1 with TRBJ2-2, with TRBD1 identical over 9 bases. Germline CDR1 reads WNHNN; CDR2 reads SYGVQD (reference sequence). CDR3 length: 22 residues. J lost 3 bases, V lost 7 bases, and 27 bases had no gene match. CDR3 region: CASTKRQNGRSGTGTYTGELFF. The CDR3 DNA follows: TGCGCCAGCACCAAGAGACAGAACGGTCGAAGCGGGACAGGGACGTACACCGGGGAGCTGTTTTTT.

There are a few counts of this clone. This rearrangement joins TRBV7-3 to TRBJ2-3; 10 positions match TRBD1. CDR1 is SGHTA, CDR2 FQGTGA, per germline. J was trimmed by 1 base and V by 4 bases; bases with no gene match: 2. This CDR3 comprises 15 residues. CDR3 DNA: TGTGCCAGCAGCTCGGGACAGGGGCGCACAGATACGCAGTATTTT. The encoded protein is CASSSGQGRTDTQYF.

The V gene is TRBV28, the J gene TRBJ2-7; no clear D gene. Germline V gene data show CDR1 as MDHEN and CDR2 as SYDVKM. The length of the CDR3 is 13 residues. Deletions cut 4 bases from V and 2 bases from J, with 9 bases between. CDR3 residues: CASSSGTTYEQYF. As DNA, the CDR3 is TGTGCCAGCAGTTCAGGTACCACCTACGAGCAGTACTTC.

The CDR3 protein is CASSPGTGGNQPQHF. CDR3 DNA: TGCGCCAGCAGCCCCGGGACAGGGGGCAATCAGCCCCAGCATTTT. The chain recombines TRBV5-1 with TRBJ1-5; the match to TRBD1 covers 10 bases. Germline CDR1 and CDR2: SGHRS and YFSETQ. The V and J ends lost 4 bases and 2 bases, in that order; junction bases with no gene match: 3. The CDR3 runs 15 residues.

The chain carries TRBV2 and TRBJ1-1; no definite D call. CDR1 and CDR2 (germline): SNHLY, FYNNEI. The CDR3 contains 14 residues. Trimming removed 4 bases at V and 4 bases at J, with 13 bases between. The CDR3 is CASSAQNLGTEAFF. CDR3 bases: TGTGCCAGCAGTGCCCAAAACCTGGGCACTGAAGCTTTCTTT.

In this sample, this clone turned up a few times. The chain employs TRBV28 and TRBJ2-1, with 8 bases matching TRBD2. Looked up from germline, CDR1 is MDHEN and CDR2 is SYDVKM. This CDR3 is built from 15 residues. V dropped 5 bases and J dropped 4; count of bases not matched to a gene: 7. In DNA form, the CDR3 reads TGTGCCAGCAGTCCGAGCGGGAGTGGGTACAATGAGCAGTTCTTC. This sequence encodes CASSPSGSGYNEQFF.

The V call is TRBV25-1, the J call TRBJ1-3; D gene unclear. Trimming cost V 0 bases and J 1 base, with 16 bases left between them. Germline-derived CDR1 and CDR2 are MGHDK and SYGVNS. The CDR3 totals 18 residues. CDR3 sequence: CASSEYQPRGGSGNTIYF. Here the CDR3 DNA reads TGTGCCAGCAGTGAATATCAGCCCCGTGGCGGGTCTGGAAACACCATATATTTT.

The genes are TRBV9 and TRBJ2-2; D is undetermined. V lost 4 bases and J 3 bases, leaving 7 bases between the germline ends. Germline CDR1 SGDLS, CDR2 YYNGEE. The CDR3 contains 13 residues. The CDR3 nucleotides are TGTGCCAGCAGCCAACGGGACACCGGGGAGCTGTTTTTT. It translates to CASSQRDTGELFF.

The V gene is TRBV28, the J gene TRBJ2-6; D might be TRBD1 (6 bases). V was pared by 4 bases and J by 14 bases, with 21 bases between. CDR3 length equals 15 residues. Germline CDR1 MDHEN, CDR2 SYDVKM. The CDR3 sequence is CASSWSTGSITLLTF. For the CDR3, the DNA is TGTGCCAGCAGTTGGTCGACAGGATCTATAACCCTCCTGACTTTC.

The J gene is TRBJ1-1, the V gene TRBV7-2; 9 bases align to TRBD1. Germline trimming cut 6 bases from V and 1 base from J; bases unmatched to any gene: 6. This CDR3 spans 15 amino acids. CDR1 is SGHTA, CDR2 FQGNSA, per germline. In DNA, the CDR3 is TGTGCCAGCAGGCCAACAGGGGGCACGAACACTGAAGCTTTCTTT. This encodes CASRPTGGTNTEAFF. The entire variable domain, with the rest obtained from reference TRBV7-2 and TRBJ1-1, is as follows: GAGVSQSPSNKVTEKGKDVELRCDPISGHTALYWYRQSLGQGLEFLIYFQGNSAPDKSGLPSDRFSAERTGGSVSTLTIQRTQQEDSAVYLCASRPTGGTNTEAFFGQGTRLTVV.

The rearrangement joins TRBV7-2 to TRBJ2-2; 9 bases line up with TRBD2. The CDR3 spans 15 residues. Trimming took 6 bases from V and 2 from J; bases not matched to a gene: 4. Per germline, CDR1 SGHTA and CDR2 FQGNSA. CDR3 in DNA: TGTGCCAGCAGAGCGGGACTAGCAAACACCGGGGAGCTGTTTTTT. It codes for CASRAGLANTGELFF.

The chain employs TRBV6-5 and TRBJ1-2; D call uncertain. The V gene lost 5 bases and the J gene lost 0 bases, with 7 bases spanning the gap. The V gene's germline CDR1 is MNHEY and CDR2 SVGAGI. The CDR3 runs 13 residues. CDR3 DNA sequence: TGTGCCAGCAGTCGAACCACTAACTATGGCTACACCTTC. It translates to CASSRTTNYGYTF.

V gene TRBV2 combines with J gene TRBJ2-5; TRBD2 matches 12 bases. From germline, CDR1 is SNHLY and CDR2 FYNNEI. Trimming took 4 bases from V and 7 from J; bases not matched to a gene: 7. The CDR3 runs 15 residues. DNA for the CDR3: TGTGCCAGCAGTGCCTCTAGCGGGGGGGCCAGGACCCAGTACTTC. Translation gives CASSASSGGARTQYF. The complete variable domain, with remaining parts taken from reference TRBV2 and TRBJ2-5, reads EPEVTQTPSHQVTQMGQEVILRCVPISNHLYFYWYRQILGQKVEFLVSFYNNEISEKSEIFDDQFSVERPDGSNFTLKIRSTKLEDSAMYFCASSASSGGARTQYFGPGTRLLVL.

The chain recombines TRBV18 with TRBJ1-5; 7 bases line up with TRBD1. The germline gives CDR1 KGHSH, CDR2 LQKENI. The V gene end was trimmed by 3 bases and the J gene end by 3 bases; junction bases not matched to a gene: 8. The CDR3 sequence is 16 residues long. CDR3 coding DNA: TGTGCCAGCTCACCTGAGGCAGGGGGGATCAATCAGCCCCAGCATTTT. Protein product: CASSPEAGGINQPQHF.

V and J are TRBV3-1 (or the pseudogene TRBV3-2) and TRBJ1-4; 8 bases align to TRBD1. This CDR3 has 15 residues. Germline V gives CDR1 LGHDT, CDR2 YNNKEL (reference sequence). J lost 7 bases, V lost 0 bases, and 4 bases had no gene match. CDR3 loop: CASSQDRQGFEKLFF. Written as DNA, the CDR3 is TGTGCCAGCAGCCAAGATAGACAGGGGTTTGAAAAACTGTTTTTT.

The chain has TRBV10-3 and TRBJ1-3; D is possibly TRBD1 (6 bases). The CDR3 has 14 amino acids. V was shortened by 2 bases and J by 1 base, with 6 bases between the two germline ends. Germline V CDR1 and CDR2: ENHRY, SYGVKD. Here the CDR3 reads CAISEQGSGNTIYF. In nucleotides, the CDR3 is TGTGCCATCAGTGAGCAGGGGTCTGGAAACACCATATATTTT.

The rearrangement uses TRBV27 and TRBJ2-2, with TRBD2 matching over 16 bases. The CDR3 loop spans 18 amino acids. V was clipped by 5 bases and J by 4 bases; unmatched bases: 7. Germline V gene sequence: CDR1 MNHEY, CDR2 SMNVEV (reference sequence). The CDR3 bases are TGTGCCAGCAGTCCGAAGGGACTAGCGGGAGGGACCACCGGGGAGCTGTTTTTT. Protein: CASSPKGLAGGTTGELFF.

The gene calls are TRBV7-8 and TRBJ2-1, with D tentatively TRBD2 (5 bases). Germline V lookup: CDR1 SGHVS, CDR2 FQNEAQ. The CDR3 length is 16 residues. V lost 1 base, J lost 10 bases, and 20 bases lay in between. Written as DNA, the CDR3 is TGTGCCAGCAGCTTAGAAACCATGGCCTCGAGGGAGGAGCAGTTCTTC. It is translated as CASSLETMASREEQFF.

V is TRBV5-4 and J is TRBJ1-4, with D hard to call. CDR3 length: 15 residues. Trimming left V 4 bases short and J 4 bases short, with 14 bases between. Germline loops: CDR1 SGHNT, CDR2 YYREEE (reference sequence). The CDR3 nucleotides read TGTGCCAGCAGCCGAGAGGACGGATATAATGAAAAACTGTTTTTT. Its translation: CASSREDGYNEKLFF.

The chain joins TRBV9 to TRBJ1-1; TRBD1 matches 7 bases. The length of the CDR3 is 14 residues. The V gene's germline CDR1 is SGDLS and CDR2 YYNGEE. The V gene end was trimmed by 4 bases and the J gene end by 1 base; junction bases not matched to a gene: 4. This CDR3 is CASSSQGGNTEAFF. The CDR3 region has the DNA TGTGCCAGCAGCTCCCAGGGGGGGAACACTGAAGCTTTCTTT.

The rearrangement links TRBV6-5 to TRBJ1-1; D perhaps matches TRBD1 (5 bases). The germline CDR1 and CDR2 sequences are MNHEY and SVGAGI. Trimming removed 6 bases from V and 6 bases from J, with 8 bases in between. This CDR3 spans 11 amino acids. The DNA for the CDR3 is TGTGCCAGCAGGTCGACAGCTGAAGCTTTCTTT. Translating gives CASRSTAEAFF.

The V and J genes are TRBV6-5 and TRBJ1-2; TRBD1 matches 10 bases. The junction had 7 bases not matched to a gene; V was cut back by 7 bases and J by 5 bases. Germline assignment: CDR1 MNHEY and CDR2 SVGAGI. The CDR3 has 14 residues. DNA for the CDR3: TGTGCCAGCAACCGCCCGGGACAGGGGTATGGCTACACCTTC. This encodes CASNRPGQGYGYTF.

V usage is TRBV14 and J usage is TRBJ2-3; D is unresolved. The CDR3 consists of 15 residues. The V and J ends lost 1 base and 5 bases respectively, with 13 bases between them. Germline CDR1 SGHDN, CDR2 FVKESK. The DNA for the CDR3 is TGTGCCAGCAGCCAAGGTCCAGCGTCCGGAGATACGCAGTATTTT. Translated, it gives CASSQGPASGDTQYF.

In this sample, this clone turned up a few times. The chain links TRBV5-1 to TRBJ1-5; no definite D call. The germline V and J ends were trimmed by 0 bases and 1 base, with 5 bases remaining between them. There are 14 residues in the CDR3. Germline V gene sequence: CDR1 SGHRS, CDR2 YFSETQ. CDR3 bases: TGCGCCAGCAGCTTGGCCGGAAGCAATCAGCCCCAGCATTTT. Translated, it gives CASSLAGSNQPQHF. Variable domain in full (rest from reference TRBV5-1 and TRBJ1-5): KAGVTQTPRYLIKTRGQQVTLSCSPISGHRSVSWYQQTPGQGLQFLFEYFSETQRNKGNFPGRFSGRQFSNSRSEMNVSTLELGDSALYLCASSLAGSNQPQHFGDGTRLSIL.

The V call is TRBV29-1, the J call TRBJ1-1; 11 bases fit TRBD1. V was pared by 4 bases and J by 1 base, with 5 bases of the junction left unmatched. CDR3 length: 15 residues. Germline V gene sequence: CDR1 SQVTM, CDR2 ANQGSEA. The chain's CDR3 is CSVVGQGASNTEAFF. DNA of the CDR3: TGCAGCGTTGTAGGACAGGGGGCTTCGAACACTGAAGCTTTCTTT.